This TCR beta chain was identified during a study of shared clonotypes between healthy human individuals. Trimming left V 0 bases short and J 0 bases short, with 12 bases between. CDR3 length: 16 amino acids. Germline CDR1 LGHNA, CDR2 YSLEER. Using immunoSEQ multiplex PCR, the repertoire was profiled, and TCRdb retains in-frame clones only, with some absent. This table holds a few million clones, about 92% found once. Investigators divided CD4+ cells into CD45RA+ naive and CD45RA-negative memory subsets. Input material: naive CD4+ T cells from PBMCs. Indicated subset: CD45RA+ positively selected. The sequence was obtained from a man between 18 and 35 years old in good health. Some clones in this sample may be carry-over from other donors' samples. The chain has TRBV4-3 and TRBJ2-7; D gene ambiguous. The CDR3 here is CASSQDASFSSYEQYF. CDR3 DNA: TGCGCCAGCAGCCAAGATGCCAGCTTTTCCTCCTACGAGCAGTACTTC.